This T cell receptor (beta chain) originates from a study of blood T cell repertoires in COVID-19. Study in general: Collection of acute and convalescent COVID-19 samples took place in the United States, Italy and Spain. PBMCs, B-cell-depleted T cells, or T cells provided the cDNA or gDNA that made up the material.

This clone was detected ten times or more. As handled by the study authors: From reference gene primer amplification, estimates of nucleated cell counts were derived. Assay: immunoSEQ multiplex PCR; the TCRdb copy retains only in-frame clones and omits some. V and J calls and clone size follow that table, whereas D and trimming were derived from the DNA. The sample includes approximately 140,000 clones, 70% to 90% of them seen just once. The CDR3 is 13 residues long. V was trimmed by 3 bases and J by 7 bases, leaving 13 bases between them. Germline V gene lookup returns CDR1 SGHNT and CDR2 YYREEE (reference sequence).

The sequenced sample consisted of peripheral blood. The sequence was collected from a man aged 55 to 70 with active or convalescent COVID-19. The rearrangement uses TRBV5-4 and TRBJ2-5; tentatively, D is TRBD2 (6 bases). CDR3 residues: CASSSRGSWTQYF. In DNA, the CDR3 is TGTGCCAGCAGCTCTCGGGGGTCGTGGACCCAGTACTTC.